The text below deals with one TCR beta chain. Its antigen remains unknown. Some clones are missing from TCRdb's copy, which holds only in-frame ones; the method was immunoSEQ multiplex PCR. The sample holds roughly 170,000 clones, about nine tenths seen once. This sample was taken from a study of T cell responses to AZD1222 COVID-19 vaccine. Study results and limitations: Females made up more of the donors, who were largely white British, and clonal diversity may have come out too low.

CDR1 is MDHEN and CDR2 is SYDVKM in the germline V gene. Trimming cost V 4 bases and J 8 bases, with 8 bases left between them. The CDR3 totals 11 residues. Here the sequenced sample was peripheral blood, taken on day 0 of AZD1222 vaccination. This receptor was obtained from an adult in good health. This chain links TRBV28 with TRBJ1-2; D remains unclear. CDR3 DNA: TGTGCCAGCAGTTACCCGGGGGGCTACACCTTC. This sequence encodes CASSYPGGYTF.